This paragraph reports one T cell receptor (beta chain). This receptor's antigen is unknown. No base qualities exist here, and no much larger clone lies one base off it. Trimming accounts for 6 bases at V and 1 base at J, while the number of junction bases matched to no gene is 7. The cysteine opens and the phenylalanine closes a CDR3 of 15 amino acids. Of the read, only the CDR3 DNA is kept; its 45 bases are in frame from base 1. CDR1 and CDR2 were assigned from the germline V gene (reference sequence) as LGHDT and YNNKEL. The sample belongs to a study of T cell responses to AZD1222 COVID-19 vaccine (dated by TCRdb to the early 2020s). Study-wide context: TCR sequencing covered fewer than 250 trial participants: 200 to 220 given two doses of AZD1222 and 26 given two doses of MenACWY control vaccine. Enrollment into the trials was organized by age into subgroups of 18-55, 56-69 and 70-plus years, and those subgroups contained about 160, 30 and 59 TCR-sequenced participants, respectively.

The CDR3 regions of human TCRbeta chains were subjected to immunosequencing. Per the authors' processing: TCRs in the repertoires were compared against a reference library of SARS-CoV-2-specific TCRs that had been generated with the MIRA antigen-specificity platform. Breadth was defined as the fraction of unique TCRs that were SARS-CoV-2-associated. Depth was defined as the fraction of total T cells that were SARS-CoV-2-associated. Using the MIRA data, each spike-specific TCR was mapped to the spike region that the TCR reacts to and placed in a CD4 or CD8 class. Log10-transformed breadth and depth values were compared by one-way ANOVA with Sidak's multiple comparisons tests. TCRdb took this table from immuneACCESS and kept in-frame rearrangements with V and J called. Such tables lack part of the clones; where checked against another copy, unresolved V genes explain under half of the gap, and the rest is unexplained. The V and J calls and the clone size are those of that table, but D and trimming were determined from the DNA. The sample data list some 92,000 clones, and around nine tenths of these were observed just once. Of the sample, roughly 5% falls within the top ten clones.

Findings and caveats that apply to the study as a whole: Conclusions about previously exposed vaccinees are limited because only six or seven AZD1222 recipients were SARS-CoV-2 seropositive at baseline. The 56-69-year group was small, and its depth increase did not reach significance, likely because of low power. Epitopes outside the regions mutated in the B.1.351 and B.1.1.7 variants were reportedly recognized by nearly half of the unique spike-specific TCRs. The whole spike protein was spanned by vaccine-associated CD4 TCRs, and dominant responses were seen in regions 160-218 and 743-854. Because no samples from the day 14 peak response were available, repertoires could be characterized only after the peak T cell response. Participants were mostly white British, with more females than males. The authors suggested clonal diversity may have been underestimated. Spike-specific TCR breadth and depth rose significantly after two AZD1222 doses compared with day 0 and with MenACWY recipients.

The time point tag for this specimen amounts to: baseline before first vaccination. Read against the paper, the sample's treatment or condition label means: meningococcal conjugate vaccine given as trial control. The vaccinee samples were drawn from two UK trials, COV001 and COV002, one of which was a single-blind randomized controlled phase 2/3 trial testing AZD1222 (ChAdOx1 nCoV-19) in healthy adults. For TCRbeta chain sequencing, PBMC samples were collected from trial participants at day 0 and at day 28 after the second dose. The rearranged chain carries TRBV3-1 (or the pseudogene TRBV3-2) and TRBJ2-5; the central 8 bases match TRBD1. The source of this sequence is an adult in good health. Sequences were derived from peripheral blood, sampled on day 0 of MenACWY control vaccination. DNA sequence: TGTGCCAGCAGACCCATAGACAGGGGCCAAGAGACCCAGTACTTC. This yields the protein CASRPIDRGQETQYF.